These 21 T cell receptor beta chains came from one sample sequenced in a study of T cell repertoires in cytomegalovirus infection (dated by TCRdb to about 2019). This sample was sequenced with an Illumina HiSeq 1500. TCRdb redid the processing of the public reads, applying fastp at Q25 and MiXCR, and retained in-frame beta chains. Records with the same CDR3 protein are collapsed into one entry carrying the most frequent genes and DNA. This sample is represented by fewer than 900,000 distinct CDR3 sequences; around 29% of them were singletons. About 12% of the sample is taken by the ten largest. The antigens these receptors bind are not known. The treatment or condition label here, explained by the study, means: in vitro stimulation with specific CMV peptide epitopes to enrich CMV-specific T cells. The input for sequencing was cultured CD8+ T cells from PBMCs, taken from culture after CMV antigen stimulation. The source is a human donor in good health (CMV status not recorded). Some clones in this sample may be carry-over from other donors' samples.

This clonotype has at least ten counts. The chain carries TRBV7-9 and TRBJ2-1; no definite D call. Trimming took off 2 bases at V and 3 bases at J, with 11 bases between the two ends. From germline, CDR1 is SEHNR and CDR2 FQNEAQ (reference sequence). This CDR3 contains 15 residues. The CDR3 nucleotides are TGTGCCAGCAGCTTACAGGCCACGGGCTACAATGAGCAGTTCTTC. Translating it yields CASSLQATGYNEQFF.

V gene TRBV12-3 or TRBV12-4 combines with J gene TRBJ2-1, with 7 positions matching TRBD1. The CDR3 length is 14 residues. V gave up 5 bases and J gave up 10 bases; unmatched junction bases: 11. CDR3: CASSPRQGWWEQFF. The DNA for the CDR3 is TGTGCCAGCAGTCCGAGACAGGGCTGGTGGGAGCAGTTCTTC.

This clonotype was counted between two and nine times. This chain connects TRBV5-5 to TRBJ1-2; TRBD1 might be the D (6 bases). The CDR3 sequence is 14 residues long. V was cut by 0 bases and J by 6 bases, with 12 bases left in between. Germline values: CDR1 SGHKS, CDR2 YYEKEE (reference sequence). The chain's CDR3 is CASSLGGPPDGYTF. The CDR3 DNA is TGTGCCAGCAGCTTGGGGGGGCCGCCGGATGGCTACACCTTC.

The chain uses TRBV10-3 and TRBJ2-7; possibly TRBD1 for D (6 bases). The CDR3 sequence is 16 residues long. Per the germline V gene, CDR1 is ENHRY and CDR2 is SYGVKD. The V end was cut by 0 bases, the J end by 2 bases, with 14 bases between. CDR3 amino acids: CAISESGRGHTYEQYF. The CDR3, as DNA: TGTGCCATCAGTGAGTCGGGCAGGGGTCACACCTACGAGCAGTACTTC.

The chain couples TRBV5-6 to TRBJ1-1, with D perhaps TRBD1 (6 bases). Germline values: CDR1 SGHDT, CDR2 YYEEEE. With 4 bases removed from V and 5 bases from J, the gap between germline ends came to 21 bases. This CDR3 contains 16 residues. In DNA form, the CDR3 reads TGTGCCAGCAGCCCAACAACAGGGCCCTACTTAACTGAAGCTTTCTTT. Its translation: CASSPTTGPYLTEAFF.

V gene TRBV7-9 combines with J gene TRBJ1-2, with D unclear. CDR1 and CDR2 (germline): SEHNR, FQNEAQ (reference sequence). Trimming took off 1 base at V and 6 bases at J, with 6 bases between the two ends. This CDR3 has 12 amino acids. The CDR3: CASSLEADGYTF. The CDR3 nucleotides are TGTGCCAGCAGCTTAGAGGCAGATGGCTACACCTTC. Together with reference TRBV7-9 and TRBJ1-2, the CDR3 gives the full variable domain: DTGVSQNPRHKITKRGQNVTFRCDPISEHNRLYWYRQTLGQGPEFLTYFQNEAQLEKSRLLSDRFSAERPKGSFSTLEIQRTEQGDSAMYLCASSLEADGYTFGSGTRLTVV.

About this clonotype itself: This clone may be a read error of a much larger clone one base away. DNA of the CDR3: TGTGCCAGCAGCTTACAGTCCCCGGGACTAGCTGGCAATGTGCAGTTCTTC. This gives the protein CASSLQSPGLAGNVQFF. The chain carries TRBV7-9 and TRBJ2-1; TRBD2 matches at 9 bases. In germline, CDR1 is SEHNR, CDR2 FQNEAQ (reference sequence). CDR3 length: 17 amino acids.

This clonotype was seen repeatedly, ten times or more. V gene TRBV7-3 combines with J gene TRBJ2-2, with 7 bases aligning to TRBD2. Trimming took 0 bases from V and 1 from J; bases not matched to a gene: 2. The germline V gene has CDR1 SGHTA and CDR2 FQGTGA. The CDR3 runs 16 residues. The CDR3 loop reads CASSLTPSGNTGELFF. Here the CDR3 DNA reads TGTGCCAGCAGCTTAACACCTAGCGGGAACACCGGGGAGCTGTTTTTT.

In this sample, this clonotype turned up a few times. The chain joins TRBV7-9 to TRBJ1-1; D remains unclear. The CDR3 sequence is 13 residues long. With 11 bases removed from V and 3 bases from J, the gap between germline ends came to 16 bases. Germline CDR1 SEHNR, CDR2 FQNEAQ (reference sequence). The CDR3 spells CAALSVGDTEAFF. The CDR3 nucleotides are TGTGCCGCATTGTCTGTTGGGGACACTGAAGCTTTCTTT.

The J gene is TRBJ2-5, the V gene TRBV6-6; D may be TRBD2 (6 bases). The CDR3 sequence is 16 residues long. From germline, CDR1 is MNHNY and CDR2 SVGAGI (reference sequence). Trimming removed 0 bases at V and 5 bases at J, with 16 bases between. CDR3 protein: CASSYSERVSGETQYF. CDR3 DNA: TGTGCCAGCAGTTACTCGGAGCGGGTCTCGGGGGAGACCCAGTACTTC.

This clonotype was seen at least ten times. This chain joins TRBV7-8 and TRBJ2-7; D is unresolved. CDR3 size: 14 residues. The germline V gene encodes CDR1 SGHVS and CDR2 FQNEAQ. The germline V and J ends were trimmed by 6 bases and 3 bases, with 15 bases remaining between them. CDR3 in DNA: TGTGCCAGCAGTTCCGAGCCGGGCTTCTACGAGCAGTACGTC. Translation gives CASSSEPGFYEQYV.

This clonotype was picked up a small number of times. The V call is TRBV27, the J call TRBJ1-2, with TRBD1 as a possible D gene (6 bases). The length of the CDR3 is 14 residues. V dropped 4 bases and J dropped 2 bases, with 11 bases sitting between them. Germline V CDR1 and CDR2: MNHEY, SMNVEV (reference sequence). CDR3 nucleotides: TGTGCCAGCAGTTGGACAGCTGACAACTATGGCTACACCTTC. As protein: CASSWTADNYGYTF.

About this clonotype itself: A much larger clone lies one base from this, so it may be a read error. The chain couples TRBV7-6 to TRBJ2-3; D gene ambiguous. The DNA matches TRBJ1-5 better at its end, which makes the J call doubtful. CDR3 length equals 14 residues. The germline V gene encodes CDR1 SGHVS and CDR2 FNYEAQ. The CDR3 loop reads CASSLVTFTDTQHF. DNA of the CDR3: TGTGCCAGCAGCTTAGTAACCTTCACAGATACGCAGCATTTT.

The chain links TRBV19 to TRBJ1-6, with D perhaps matching TRBD1 (6 bases). The ends were cut back, 5 bases at V and 2 bases at J, with 13 bases in the middle. Per germline, CDR1 LNHDA and CDR2 SQIVND (reference sequence). CDR3 length: 16 amino acids. The CDR3 region is CASSDPPGAYNSPLHF. As DNA, the CDR3 is TGTGCCAGTAGTGACCCCCCAGGGGCCTATAATTCACCCCTCCACTTT.

This clonotype was recorded at least ten times. The V and J genes are TRBV7-2 and TRBJ1-4, with 9 bases aligning to TRBD1. In germline, CDR1 is SGHTA, CDR2 FQGNSA. The CDR3 is made up of 15 amino acids. With V trimmed by 4 bases and J by 6 bases, 6 bases remained unmatched. Written as DNA, the CDR3 is TGTGCCAGCAGCTCTATGGGGACAGGGTATGAAAAACTGTTTTTT. This encodes CASSSMGTGYEKLFF. Based on the CDR3 plus reference TRBV7-2 and TRBJ1-4, the full variable domain is GAGVSQSPSNKVTEKGKDVELRCDPISGHTALYWYRQSLGQGLEFLIYFQGNSAPDKSGLPSDRFSAERTGGSVSTLTIQRTQQEDSAVYLCASSSMGTGYEKLFFGSGTQLSVL.

This clonotype was recorded many times. This rearrangement joins TRBV7-2 to TRBJ1-2; D remains unclear. The CDR3 is 14 residues long. In germline, CDR1 is SGHTA, CDR2 FQGNSA. V lost 7 bases, J lost 5 bases, and 17 bases lay in between. CDR3 amino acids: CASTQPGEAYGYTF. The CDR3 nucleotides read TGTGCCAGCACCCAACCGGGAGAGGCATATGGCTACACCTTC.

The sample holds a few counts of this clonotype. Germline and junction disagree at one end, which may indicate a read error. The rearrangement joins TRBV7-7 to TRBJ2-1; D not resolved. The CDR3 has 13 residues. Germline V gives CDR1 SSHAT, CDR2 FNYEAQ (reference sequence). The CDR3 sequence is CASSSFERNEQFF. The CDR3 coding sequence is TGTGCTAGCAGCTCTTTTGAAAGAAATGAGCAGTTCTTC.

The chain recombines TRBV5-1 with TRBJ2-1; TRBD2 matches 8 bases. The V gene end was trimmed by 3 bases and the J gene end by 5 bases; junction bases not matched to a gene: 4. CDR3 size: 14 residues. Per the germline V gene, CDR1 is SGHRS and CDR2 is YFSETQ. CDR3 sequence: CASSSRGGHNEQFF. The DNA of the CDR3 is TGCGCCAGCAGCTCCCGGGGGGGTCACAATGAGCAGTTCTTC. Looking up the rest from reference TRBV5-1 and TRBJ2-1 gives the full variable domain: KAGVTQTPRYLIKTRGQQVTLSCSPISGHRSVSWYQQTPGQGLQFLFEYFSETQRNKGNFPGRFSGRQFSNSRSEMNVSTLELGDSALYLCASSSRGGHNEQFFGPGTRLTVL.

V usage is TRBV24-1 and J usage is TRBJ2-1; 7 bases agree with TRBD2. CDR1 and CDR2 (germline): KGHDR, SFDVKD. J gave up 7 bases and V 5 bases, and 4 bases lay outside the gene matches. This CDR3 has 13 amino acids. The CDR3 DNA reads as TGTGCCACCAGTGGCCTCGGGGGGAATGAGCAGTTCTTC. The encoded protein is CATSGLGGNEQFF.

The chain recombines TRBV11-2 with TRBJ2-3, with unresolved D. CDR1 and CDR2 from the germline V gene are SGHAT and FQNNGV. Trimming removed 0 bases at V and 0 bases at J, with 10 bases between. CDR3 length: 16 amino acids. The CDR3 here is CASSLDLPSSTDTQYF. CDR3 nucleotide sequence: TGTGCCAGCAGCTTAGATCTACCTTCTAGCACAGATACGCAGTATTTT.

This clonotype was counted at least ten times. This rearrangement joins TRBV12-3 or TRBV12-4 to TRBJ2-2; 7 positions match TRBD2. The CDR3 is 17 amino acids. Unmatched junction bases numbered 13, after V lost 6 bases and J lost 3 bases. CDR3 nucleotides: TGTGCCAGCAGCTTATCAAAGCGGGGACCCGACACCGGGGAGCTGTTTTTT. Encoded protein: CASSLSKRGPDTGELFF.